This paragraph reports one T cell receptor (beta chain). PCR employed 60 Vbeta and 13 Jbeta primers. Produced via immunoSEQ multiplex PCR; TCRdb's table is partial and in-frame only. The sample has 110,000 to 150,000 clones, over 70% seen once. The entry originates in a study of cytomegalovirus exposure and HLA in healthy donors. V was clipped by 2 bases and J by 2 bases, with 13 bases between them. Germline V gene data show CDR1 as GTSNPN and CDR2 as SVGIG (reference sequence). The length of the CDR3 is 15 residues. This sequence joins TRBV30 and TRBJ1-5, with unresolved D. This TCR was sampled from a male donor in good health and CMV-seronegative. Sequencing was carried out using PBMCs. CDR3 protein: CAWSPEFRGNQPQHF. The CDR3 nucleotides read TGTGCCTGGAGTCCAGAATTTCGGGGCAATCAGCCCCAGCATTTT. The full variable domain, in which reference TRBV30 and TRBJ1-5 provide the parts outside the CDR3, is SQTIHQWPATLVQPVGSPLSLECTVEGTSNPNLYWYRQAAGRGLQLLFYSVGIGQISSEVPQNLSASRPQDRQFILSSKKLLLSDSGFYLCAWSPEFRGNQPQHFGDGTRLSIL.